The next 10 T cell receptor beta chains were all read from a single sample in a study of cytomegalovirus exposure and HLA in healthy donors. The PCR made use of 60 Vbeta and 13 Jbeta primers. Clones were read by immunoSEQ multiplex PCR, and TCRdb kept only the in-frame ones, dropping some. The table has more than 30,000 clones, around 74% seen once; the top ten hold roughly 6.3%. Sequenced sample: PBMCs. The receptors come from a man aged 30 to 45 in good health and CMV-seronegative.

This clone was observed a handful of times. The chain has TRBV14 and TRBJ2-5; no reliable D call. The CDR3 runs to 12 residues. Germline V gives CDR1 SGHDN, CDR2 FVKESK. V gave up 0 bases and J gave up 7 bases, with 6 bases separating them. The CDR3 loop reads CASSQEAGTQYF. In nucleotides, the CDR3 is TGTGCCAGCAGCCAAGAAGCAGGGACCCAGTACTTC.

The chain uses TRBV15 and TRBJ2-7; 7 nucleotides match TRBD2. This CDR3 has 15 residues. V lost 3 bases, J lost 0 bases, and 5 bases stayed unmatched. Germline-derived CDR1 and CDR2 are LNHNV and YYDKDF (reference sequence). CDR3 residues: CATSRWGGDSYEQYF. In DNA, the CDR3 is TGTGCCACCAGCAGGTGGGGGGGGGACTCCTACGAGCAGTACTTC. The entire variable domain, with the rest obtained from reference TRBV15 and TRBJ2-7, is as follows: DAMVIQNPRYQVTQFGKPVTLSCSQTLNHNVMYWYQQKSSQAPKLLFHYYDKDFNNEADTPDNFQSRRPNTSFCFLDIRSPGLGDTAMYLCATSRWGGDSYEQYFGPGTRLTVT.

The chain joins TRBV19 to TRBJ1-3; 7 bases match TRBD1. The V gene end was trimmed by 4 bases and the J gene end by 0 bases; junction bases not matched to a gene: 9. CDR3 size: 17 residues. The germline gives CDR1 LNHDA, CDR2 SQIVND (reference sequence). The CDR3 reads CASSTTGLGRSGNTIYF. The CDR3 DNA is TGTGCCAGTAGTACGACAGGGTTGGGACGCTCTGGAAACACCATATATTTT.

This clone occurred a few times. The V and J genes are TRBV5-1 and TRBJ1-6, with 9 positions matching TRBD1. The CDR3 is 15 amino acids. With 4 bases clipped from V and 10 bases from J, the junction kept 9 bases outside the gene matches. From germline, CDR1 is SGHRS and CDR2 YFSETQ. The CDR3 DNA follows: TGCGCCAGCAGCCCGGTCGGACAGGGGAGCTCACCCCTCCACTTT. Translating gives CASSPVGQGSSPLHF.

The rearrangement uses TRBV6-6 and TRBJ2-1; the match to TRBD2 covers 7 bases. V lost 5 bases and J lost 8; bases outside the gene matches: 6. The CDR3 totals 13 residues. Germline CDR1 is MNHNY and CDR2 is SVGAGI (reference sequence). In DNA form, the CDR3 reads TGTGCCAGCAGTCCGGGACTACTCGATGAGCAGTTCTTC. Amino acids: CASSPGLLDEQFF.

The chain employs TRBV5-5 and TRBJ2-2; 10 bases are shared with TRBD1. Trimming removed 7 bases from V and 7 bases from J; junction bases left unmatched: 10. This CDR3 region has 15 residues. Germline assignment: CDR1 SGHKS and CDR2 YYEKEE (reference sequence). DNA of the CDR3: TGTGCCAGCCAGCGGACAGGGGGTTCAGGCGGGGAGCTGTTTTTT. Translation gives CASQRTGGSGGELFF.

V usage is TRBV9 and J usage is TRBJ2-3; TRBD2 agrees at 7 bases. Germline V gene sequence: CDR1 SGDLS, CDR2 YYNGEE. V lost 2 bases, J lost 5 bases, and 5 bases stayed unmatched. The CDR3 is made up of 14 amino acids. CDR3 bases: TGTGCCAGCAGCGTCAGCGGGAAGGAAGATACGCAGTATTTT. This sequence encodes CASSVSGKEDTQYF.

This chain connects TRBV19 to TRBJ1-6; 9 positions match TRBD1. The V gene's germline CDR1 is LNHDA and CDR2 SQIVND (reference sequence). Unmatched junction bases numbered 9, after V lost 3 bases and J lost 6 bases. CDR3 length equals 17 residues. CDR3 bases: TGTGCCAGTAGTATTGCGACCGGGACAGGGCGTAATTCACCCCTCCACTTT. Amino acid sequence: CASSIATGTGRNSPLHF.

The chain has TRBV2 and TRBJ1-3; no clear D. Between the trimmed V and J ends, which lost 6 bases and 0 bases, there was a span of 12 bases. The CDR3 totals 15 residues. CDR1 is SNHLY and CDR2 is FYNNEI in the germline V gene. This chain's CDR3 is CASSEPSPSGNTIYF. Here the CDR3 DNA reads TGTGCCAGCAGCGAACCAAGCCCCTCTGGAAACACCATATATTTT.

This chain connects TRBV2 to TRBJ1-6; D remains ambiguous. V lost 0 bases and J lost 4, with 16 bases in between. Germline V gene lookup returns CDR1 SNHLY and CDR2 FYNNEI. CDR3 length equals 18 residues. CDR3 sequence reads: CASSEARKTAIYNSPLHF. CDR3 DNA: TGTGCCAGCAGTGAAGCCCGTAAAACAGCCATATATAATTCACCCCTCCACTTT. The variable domain in full, completed from reference TRBV2 and TRBJ1-6, reads EPEVTQTPSHQVTQMGQEVILRCVPISNHLYFYWYRQILGQKVEFLVSFYNNEISEKSEIFDDQFSVERPDGSNFTLKIRSTKLEDSAMYFCASSEARKTAIYNSPLHFGNGTRLTVT.